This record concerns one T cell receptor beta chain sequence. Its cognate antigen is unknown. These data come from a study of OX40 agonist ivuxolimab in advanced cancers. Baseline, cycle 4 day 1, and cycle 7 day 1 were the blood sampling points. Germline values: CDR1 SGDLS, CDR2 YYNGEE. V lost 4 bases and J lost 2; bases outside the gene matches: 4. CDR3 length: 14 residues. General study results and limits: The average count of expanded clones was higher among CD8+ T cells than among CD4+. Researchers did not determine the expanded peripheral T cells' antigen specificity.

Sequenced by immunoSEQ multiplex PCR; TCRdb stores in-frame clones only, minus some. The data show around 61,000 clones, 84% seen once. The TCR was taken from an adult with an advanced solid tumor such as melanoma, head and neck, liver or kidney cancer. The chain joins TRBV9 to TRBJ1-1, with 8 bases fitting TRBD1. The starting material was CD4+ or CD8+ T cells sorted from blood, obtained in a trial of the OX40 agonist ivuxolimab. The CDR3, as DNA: TGTGCCAGCAGCAGAGGACAGGGCAACACTGAAGCTTTCTTT. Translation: CASSRGQGNTEAFF.